The source of this TCR beta chain is a study of T-cell memory formation after mild COVID-19. V was shortened by 0 bases and J by 0 bases, with 7 bases between the two germline ends. This CDR3 is built from 15 residues. Germline V gene data show CDR1 as SGHRS and CDR2 as YFSETQ. Study findings and constraints: Contracting CD4+ clones were located mainly in CM and EM, and CD8+ clones in EMRA. The second-wave clones peaking on day 37 were not confirmed as SARS-CoV-2-specific. Detection of some responders pre-infection suggested pre-existing cross-reactive memory T cells participated. Clones contracting day 15 to 85 were balanced CD4/CD8; later expanders leaned CD4+.

Via MiXCR, TCRdb re-called the 5' RACE reads, giving one row per CDR3 protein. The profile shows some 490,000 distinct CDR3 sequences, 18% of them singletons. A few counts support this clonotype. What it binds is not known. The receptor was isolated from an adult woman who had mild COVID-19 (a few samples of this study predate the infection). Cell type and time point are not known. This rearrangement joins TRBV5-1 to TRBJ1-5, with D perhaps TRBD1 (5 bases). The sequenced sample was PBMCs or a T cell subset sorted from them (not recorded which). CDR3 sequence (DNA): TGCGCCAGCAGCTTGGCGGGGCGTAGCAATCAGCCCCAGCATTTT. It yields the protein CASSLAGRSNQPQHF.